This TCR beta chain originates from a study of blood T cell repertoires in COVID-19. Background on the study: Acute and convalescent COVID-19 specimens originated in the United States, Italy and Spain.

As processed by the authors: By means of reference gene primer amplification, nucleated cell counts were estimated. The method was immunoSEQ multiplex PCR; TCRdb's version includes in-frame clones alone and lacks a portion of them. That table is the source of V, J and clone size, and D and trimming were worked out from the DNA. The data hold 120,000 to 150,000 clones, with about 85% observed a single time. Germline V gene lookup returns CDR1 SGHRS and CDR2 YFSETQ. The V end was cut by 5 bases, the J end by 1 base, with 12 bases between. The CDR3 loop spans 14 amino acids. This chain connects TRBV5-1 to TRBJ1-1; D may be TRBD1 (6 bases). The clonotype was recovered from a human donor with acute or convalescent COVID-19. The donor label of this sample is uncertain. The sample consisted of peripheral blood. CDR3 amino acids: CASRQSTGNTEAFF. The CDR3 DNA reads TGCGCCAGCAGACAATCGACAGGGAACACTGAAGCTTTCTTT.